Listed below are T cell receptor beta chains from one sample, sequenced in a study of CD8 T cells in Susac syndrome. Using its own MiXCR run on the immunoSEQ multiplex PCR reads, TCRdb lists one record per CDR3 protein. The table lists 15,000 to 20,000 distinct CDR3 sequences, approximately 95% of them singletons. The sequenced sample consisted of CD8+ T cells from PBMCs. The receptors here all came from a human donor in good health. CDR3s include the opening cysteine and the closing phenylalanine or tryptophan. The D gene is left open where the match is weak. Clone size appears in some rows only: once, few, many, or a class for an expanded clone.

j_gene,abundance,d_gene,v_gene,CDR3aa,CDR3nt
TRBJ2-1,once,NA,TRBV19,CASSNPGTYNEQFF,TGTGCCAGTAGTAACCCCGGGACTTACAATGAGCAGTTCTTC
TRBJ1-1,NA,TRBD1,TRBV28,CASSIQGELTEAFF,TGTGCCAGCAGTATTCAGGGGGAACTCACTGAAGCTTTCTTT
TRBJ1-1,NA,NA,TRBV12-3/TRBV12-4,CASKGTEAFF,TGTGCCAGCAAGGGGACTGAAGCTTTCTTT
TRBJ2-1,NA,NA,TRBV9,CASSQEGGLGEQFF,TGTGCCAGCAGCCAGGAGGGTGGTCTGGGTGAGCAGTTCTTC
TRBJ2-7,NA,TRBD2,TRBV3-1,CASSQLAGGQDEQYF,TGTGCCAGCAGCCAACTAGCGGGAGGGCAAGACGAGCAGTACTTC
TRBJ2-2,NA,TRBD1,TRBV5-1,CASSFGTGKKHSNTGELFF,TGCGCCAGCAGCTTTGGGACAGGGAAAAAACATTCGAACACCGGGGAGCTGTTTTTT
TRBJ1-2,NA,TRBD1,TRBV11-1,CASSPRTGRSDGYTF,TGTGCCAGCAGCCCGCGGACAGGGCGGTCGGATGGCTACACCTTC
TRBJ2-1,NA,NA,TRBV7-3,CASSLGGAGNEQFF,TGTGCCAGCAGCTTAGGGGGCGCCGGCAATGAGCAGTTCTTC
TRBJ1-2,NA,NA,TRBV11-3,CASSSGAGLDFGYTF,TGTGCCAGCAGCTCAGGGGCAGGGCTTGACTTTGGCTACACCTTC
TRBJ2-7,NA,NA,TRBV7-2,CASSLAPSSYEQYF,TGTGCCAGCAGCTTAGCGCCGAGCTCCTACGAGCAGTACTTC
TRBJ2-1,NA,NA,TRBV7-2,CASMYILTYNEQFF,TGTGCCAGCATGTACATCCTGACCTACAATGAGCAGTTCTTC
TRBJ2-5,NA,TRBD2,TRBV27,CASSLSGGGETQYF,TGTGCCAGCAGTTTGTCGGGGGGAGGCGAGACCCAGTACTTC
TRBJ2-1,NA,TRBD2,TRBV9,CASSILAGEGVDEQFF,TGTGCCAGCAGCATACTAGCGGGAGAAGGGGTAGATGAGCAGTTCTTC
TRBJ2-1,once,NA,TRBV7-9,CASSPGGTLNNEQFF,TGTGCCAGCAGCCCTGGGGGTACCCTGAACAATGAGCAGTTCTTC
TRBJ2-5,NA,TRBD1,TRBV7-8,CASTGTAVQETQYF,TGTGCCAGCACCGGGACAGCTGTACAAGAGACCCAGTACTTC
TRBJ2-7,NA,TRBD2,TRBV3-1,CASSQEWLAGIEQYF,TGTGCCAGCAGCCAAGAATGGCTAGCGGGAATCGAGCAGTACTTC
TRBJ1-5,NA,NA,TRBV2,CASRPGPRKYSNQPQHF,TGTGCCAGCCGACCGGGACCGAGAAAGTATAGCAATCAGCCCCAGCATTTT
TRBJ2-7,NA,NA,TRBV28,CANSPPGYYEQYF,TGTGCCAACAGCCCTCCAGGTTACTACGAGCAGTACTTC
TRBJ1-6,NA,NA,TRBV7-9,CASRPLEGLTYNSPLHF,TGTGCCAGCAGGCCTCTGGAGGGGCTGACTTATAATTCACCCCTCCACTTT
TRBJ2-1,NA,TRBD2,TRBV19,CASSPRLAGEYNEQFF,TGTGCCAGTAGTCCCCGACTAGCGGGAGAGTATAATGAGCAGTTCTTC
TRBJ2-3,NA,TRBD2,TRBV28,CASSLYLSGRATDTQYF,TGTGCCAGCAGTTTGTACCTTAGCGGGAGGGCCACAGATACGCAGTATTTT
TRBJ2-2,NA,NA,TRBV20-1,CSAGSGTGTGELFF,TGCAGTGCCGGGTCCGGGACTGGGACCGGGGAGCTGTTTTTT
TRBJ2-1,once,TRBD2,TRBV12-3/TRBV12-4,CASSLGKRGYNEQFF,TGTGCCAGCAGTTTAGGAAAGCGGGGCTACAATGAGCAGTTCTTC
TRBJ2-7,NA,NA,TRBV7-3,CASSLSAGQSYEQYF,TGTGCCAGCAGCTTAAGCGCAGGACAATCCTACGAGCAGTACTTC
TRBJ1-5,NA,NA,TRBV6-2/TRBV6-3,CASSADGENQPQHF,TGTGCCAGCAGCGCGGACGGGGAAAATCAGCCCCAGCATTTT
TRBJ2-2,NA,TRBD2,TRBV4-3,CASSQDMTSVAGELFF,TGCGCCAGCAGCCAAGATATGACTAGCGTGGCCGGGGAGCTGTTTTTT
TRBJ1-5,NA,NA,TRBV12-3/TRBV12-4,CASSSHGQLGDNQPQHF,TGTGCCAGCAGTTCCCACGGACAGCTAGGCGACAATCAGCCCCAGCATTTT
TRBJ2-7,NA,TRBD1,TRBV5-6,CASSLGTGGFEQYF,TGTGCCAGCAGCCTAGGGACAGGTGGATTTGAGCAGTACTTC